The 16 T cell receptor beta chains below come from one sample, sequenced in a study of T cells in Graves' hyperthyroidism and ophthalmopathy. TCR beta CDR3 regions were amplified from RNA transcripts. A first-round RT-PCR of the TCR CDR3 used the HTBI primer set. TCRdb ran MiXCR on the multiplex PCR reads and lists one entry per CDR3 protein. Here the sample spans a few hundred thousand distinct CDR3 sequences, about an eighth being singletons. Sequenced input: blood. These receptors were taken from a woman in her forties with Graves' ophthalmopathy.

The J gene is TRBJ2-7, the V gene TRBV6-2 or TRBV6-3, with 8 nucleotides matching TRBD1. Per the germline V gene, CDR1 is MNHEY and CDR2 is SVGEGT. The CDR3 runs to 14 residues. V lost 6 bases to trimming and J lost 6 bases; unmatched junction nucleotides: 10. As DNA, the CDR3 is TGTGCCAGCAGCGCCGACAGGGGATCCAGCGAGCAGTACTTC. This gives the protein CASSADRGSSEQYF.

This clonotype was found many times. The rearrangement joins TRBV20-1 to TRBJ2-3, with 16 bases fitting TRBD2. This CDR3 region has 16 residues. Trimming took 3 bases from V and 6 from J; bases not matched to a gene: 6. CDR1 DFQATT and CDR2 SNEGSKA come from the germline V gene (reference sequence). Here the CDR3 DNA reads TGCAGTGCTAGGGGACTAGCGGGGGGGACCGCTGATACGCAGTATTTT. It specifies CSARGLAGGTADTQYF.

This clonotype has at least ten counts. V is TRBV3-1 and J is TRBJ2-3; D possibly corresponds to TRBD2 (5 bases). The CDR3 sequence is 13 residues long. The V gene lost 2 bases and the J gene lost 3 bases, with 6 bases spanning the gap. Germline CDR1 LGHDT, CDR2 YNNKEL (reference sequence). The CDR3 coding sequence is TGTGCCAGCAGCCAAAGAGGGACAGATACGCAGTATTTT. As protein: CASSQRGTDTQYF.

This clonotype was seen a few times. The J gene is TRBJ1-6, the V gene TRBV6-1; the D gene is possibly TRBD1 (5 bases). Germline assignment: CDR1 MNHNS and CDR2 SASEGT. With 6 bases removed from V and 7 bases from J, the gap between germline ends came to 16 bases. The CDR3 totals 15 residues. The CDR3 coding sequence is TGTGCCAGCAGGCCGTCCTCAGGGTCAAATTCACCCCTCCACTTT. Amino acid sequence: CASRPSSGSNSPLHF.

V and J are TRBV13 and TRBJ2-7; D is possibly TRBD1 or TRBD2 (5 bases each). Trimming removed 5 bases at V and 3 bases at J, with 11 bases between. Germline-derived CDR1 and CDR2 are PRHDT and FYEKMQ (reference sequence). The CDR3 spans 13 residues. CDR3 coding DNA: TGTGCCAGCAGCACGGGACGGCTCTACGAGCAGTACTTC. It specifies CASSTGRLYEQYF.

This clonotype was detected ten times or more. V usage is TRBV5-1 and J usage is TRBJ2-1, with a weak D call TRBD2 (6 bases). In germline, CDR1 is SGHRS, CDR2 YFSETQ. The V gene lost 0 bases and the J gene lost 8 bases, with 18 bases spanning the gap. This CDR3 has 16 amino acids. DNA for the CDR3: TGCGCCAGCAGCTTGGATTCGGGGGTCATTATAGATGAGCAGTTCTTC. Translated: CASSLDSGVIIDEQFF.

This clonotype was seen repeatedly, ten times or more. The V and J genes are TRBV7-8 and TRBJ2-1; TRBD1 aligns across 7 bases. There are 13 residues in the CDR3. In germline, CDR1 is SGHVS, CDR2 FQNEAQ. J lost 7 bases, V lost 4 bases, and 4 bases had no gene match. This CDR3 is CASSYLQGNEQFF. CDR3 nucleotides: TGTGCCAGCAGCTACCTACAGGGGAATGAGCAGTTCTTC.

Only a few counts were recorded for this clonotype. The chain has TRBV6-1 and TRBJ2-1; 8 bases line up with TRBD2. The CDR3 contains 13 residues. The V segment lost 6 bases and the J segment 9 bases; nucleotides outside the gene matches: 7. In germline, CDR1 is MNHNS, CDR2 SASEGT. The CDR3 reads CASRNGGGGEQFF. CDR3 DNA sequence: TGTGCCAGCAGAAACGGGGGGGGCGGTGAGCAGTTCTTC.

This clonotype was counted ten times or more. The CDR3 DNA follows: TGTGCCAGCAGTTTTGAGGAGGGCCAAGAGACCCAGTACTTC. This codes for CASSFEEGQETQYF. This chain connects TRBV12-3 or TRBV12-4 to TRBJ2-5; TRBD2 might be the D (6 bases). Trimming removed 3 bases at V and 1 base at J, with 9 bases between. The CDR3 is made up of 14 amino acids.

The J gene is TRBJ2-2, the V gene TRBV20-1; D not resolved. The CDR3 runs 11 residues. Trimming left V 3 bases short and J 7 bases short, with 6 bases between. Germline V gives CDR1 DFQATT, CDR2 SNEGSKA (reference sequence). The CDR3 sequence is CSARVNGELFF. The CDR3 nucleotides read TGCAGTGCTAGGGTTAACGGGGAGCTGTTTTTT.

This clonotype was counted between two and nine times. The chain's CDR3 is CASSRRGTLTYEQYF. Written as DNA, the CDR3 is TGTGCCAGTAGTCGTCGGGGGACCTTGACCTACGAGCAGTACTTC. The chain has TRBV19 and TRBJ2-7, with D perhaps TRBD2 (6 bases). Per germline, CDR1 LNHDA and CDR2 SQIVND (reference sequence). The V end lost 5 bases, the J end lost 2 bases, and 16 bases lay between the germline ends. This CDR3 has 15 residues.

The gene calls are TRBV18 and TRBJ2-1; perhaps D is TRBD1 or TRBD2 (5 bases each). Germline V gene data show CDR1 as KGHSH and CDR2 as LQKENI. The CDR3 runs to 11 residues. Trimming pared 8 bases from V and 10 bases from J, leaving 12 bases between. Here the CDR3 DNA reads TGTGCCAGCCGAGGGGTCCGCGAGCAGTTCTTC. Encoded protein: CASRGVREQFF.

The rearrangement links TRBV30 to TRBJ1-2; 9 nucleotides agree with TRBD1. Germline V gene lookup returns CDR1 GTSNPN and CDR2 SVGIG (reference sequence). The V gene end was trimmed by 1 base and the J gene end by 7 bases; junction bases not matched to a gene: 4. The CDR3 sequence is 13 residues long. The CDR3 nucleotides read TGTGCCTGGAGTGCCACAGGGGGCGGTGGCTACACCTTC. Amino acid sequence: CAWSATGGGGYTF.

This clonotype was detected ten times or more. V gene TRBV2 combines with J gene TRBJ2-5; a weak D match, TRBD1 (6 bases). The CDR3 has 13 residues. The germline CDR1 and CDR2 sequences are SNHLY and FYNNEI. V was cut by 7 bases and J by 5 bases, with 14 bases left in between. The CDR3 region is CASNGYREETQYF. The CDR3 nucleotides read TGTGCCAGCAATGGGTACAGGGAGGAGACCCAGTACTTC.

This clonotype has a count of ten or more. The chain links TRBV3-1 to TRBJ1-1; 10 bases align to TRBD1. The V segment lost 3 bases and the J segment 4 bases; nucleotides outside the gene matches: 2. The CDR3 is 14 amino acids. Germline V lookup: CDR1 LGHDT, CDR2 YNNKEL (reference sequence). CDR3 sequence (DNA): TGTGCCAGCAGCCACGGACAGGGGGGCACTGAAGCTTTCTTT. Its protein product is CASSHGQGGTEAFF.

A few counts support this clonotype. V and J are TRBV7-9 and TRBJ1-6, with D perhaps TRBD1 (5 bases). The CDR3 is 17 residues long. Trimming took off 3 bases at V and 7 bases at J, with 19 bases between the two ends. Germline V gives CDR1 SEHNR, CDR2 FQNEAQ (reference sequence). CDR3 protein: CASSLWGGGQTNSPLHF. Written as DNA, the CDR3 is TGTGCCAGCAGCTTGTGGGGGGGTGGGCAGACCAATTCACCCCTCCACTTT.